The clone carrying this T cell receptor (beta chain) appeared many times. Its antigen is unknown. This specimen belongs to a study of CD8+CD57+ T cells in acquired aplastic anemia. Study details: Each DNA sample taken from sorted CD4+ and CD8+ cells came to roughly 3.5 ug on average. Study conclusions and caveats: Researchers report that fewer than 35 CD8+ CDR3 sequences appeared in both patients and controls. No significant difference in CD8+ Simpson's diversity was found between patients and controls.

The TCR beta profiling, which covered VDJ combination and CDR3 sequence, was carried out using genomic DNA as the template. One entry per CDR3 protein, called by TCRdb with MiXCR from the reads. The table has about 150,000 distinct CDR3 sequences, 45% to 55% seen once; the top ten hold about 31%. Individuals selected for sequencing had exhibited CD8+CD57+ cell expansion on flow cytometry. No therapy was given to patients before blood sampling. This receptor was identified in a human donor with aplastic anemia. Material for sequencing was sorted CD4+, CD8+, or CD8+CD57+ T cells (not recorded which) from PBMCs.

The CDR3 sequence: CASSLGRHNSPLHF. CDR3 bases: TGTGCCAGCAGCTTAGGACGGCATAATTCACCCCTCCACTTT. V gene TRBV5-5 combines with J gene TRBJ1-6; unclear D gene. Trimming took 2 bases from V and 5 from J, leaving 8 bases between them. Germline V CDR1 and CDR2: SGHKS, YYEKEE (reference sequence). This CDR3 is 14 amino acids long.